The 30 T cell receptor beta chains presented below share a single source sample, sequenced in a study of tumor-infiltrating lymphocytes in primary liver carcinoma. Co-extraction yielded RNA and DNA from around 20-30 mg of unsorted bulk tissue. Priming with a constant-region primer yielded TCR beta cDNA from about 480 ng total RNA. Library construction for TCR beta comprised three nested multiplex PCR rounds performed with slightly modified ARM-PCR. Rounds one and two of PCR, each of roughly 10 cycles, were primed with TRBV1-TRBV30 forward primers and a C-beta reverse primer. TCRdb re-analysed the multiplex PCR reads in MiXCR, keeping a single row per CDR3 protein. This sample carries 95,000 to 100,000 distinct CDR3 sequences, 55% to 80% of them seen once, and the ten largest clones take approximately 12%. The specimen was liver tumor tissue from sampling region 2. Subset defined: tumor region T2, inferior pole. Receptors were obtained from a woman aged 60-75 years with primary liver carcinoma and hepatitis B virus infection.

In the case of this clonotype: One junction end disagrees with the germline gene, perhaps due to a read error. This rearrangement joins TRBV12-3 or TRBV12-4 to TRBJ2-2, with 10 bases matching TRBD1. CDR3 length: 16 residues. The CDR3 DNA reads TGTGCCATCAGTTTACTGGGACAGGGGATAACTGGGGAGCTGTTTTTT. It is translated as CAISLLGQGITGELFF.

In its sample, this clonotype was seen many times. The chain is built from TRBV5-5 and TRBJ2-5, with D unclear. V was pared by 1 base and J by 2 bases, with 6 bases between. This CDR3 contains 13 residues. From germline, CDR1 is SGHKS and CDR2 YYEKEE (reference sequence). As DNA, the CDR3 is TGTGCCAGCAGCTTGCAGACACAAGAGACCCAGTACTTC. Amino acid sequence: CASSLQTQETQYF.

To note about this clonotype: With a much larger clone just one base away, this may be a read error. The V call is TRBV10-3, the J call TRBJ1-1, with 9 bases that match TRBD1. The ends lost 6 bases at V and 1 base at J; junction bases unmatched: 0. This CDR3 region has 13 residues. Germline CDR1 is ENHRY and CDR2 is SYGVKD. The CDR3 DNA reads TGTGCCATCAGACAGGGGGCGAACACTGAAGCTTTCTTT. It is translated as CAIRQGANTEAFF.

This clonotype came up many times. V gene TRBV5-4 combines with J gene TRBJ2-5; 9 bases are a match to TRBD2. Germline-derived CDR1 and CDR2 are SGHNT and YYREEE (reference sequence). The CDR3 is made up of 15 amino acids. With 4 bases clipped from V and 4 bases from J, the junction kept 8 bases outside the gene matches. The CDR3 bases are TGTGCCAGCAGCGTCTACGTTAGCGGGAGAGAGACCCAGTACTTC. Protein product: CASSVYVSGRETQYF.

This clonotype came up once. The germline gene is not matched at one end of the junction; a read error may be the cause. V gene TRBV29-1 combines with J gene TRBJ2-2; 9 nucleotides align to TRBD2. Germline V gives CDR1 SQVTM, CDR2 ANQGSEA. The CDR3 spans 14 residues. The chain's CDR3 is CSAKGTSRTGDLFF. The CDR3 region has the DNA TGCAGCGCTAAAGGGACTAGCCGGACCGGGGACCTGTTTTTT.

This clonotype was detected a few times. Given a much more abundant clone one base away, this may be a read error. This chain connects TRBV29-1 to TRBJ2-3, with D maybe TRBD2 (5 bases). Germline V lookup: CDR1 SQVTM, CDR2 ANQGSEA. The CDR3 extends over 15 amino acids. The CDR3 reads CSVGGQSLGTDMQYF. CDR3 in DNA: TGCAGCGTTGGAGGGCAGTCCCTAGGCACAGATATGCAGTATTTT.

Details on this clonotype: Lacking the conserved final phenylalanine or tryptophan, this CDR3 likely reflects a read error. V and J are TRBV29-1 and TRBJ2-1; 10 bases fit TRBD2. The CDR3 contains 19 residues. V shed 7 bases, J shed 0 bases, and the junction held 18 bases outside the gene matches. CDR1 and CDR2 from the germline V gene are SQVTM and ANQGSEA. CDR3 in DNA: TGCAGCGCCCGAAGGGGGACTAGCGTGAGAGACAGCTCCTACAATGAGCAGTTCTAC. Amino acids: CSARRGTSVRDSSYNEQFY.

As regards this clonotype: A read error may produce the germline difference seen at one junction end. The chain has TRBV11-3 and TRBJ2-2; 9 nucleotides match TRBD2. In germline, CDR1 is SGHNT, CDR2 YENEEA. CDR3 length: 17 residues. The CDR3 sequence is CVSSLGRLAGNTGELSF. The CDR3 nucleotides are TGCGTCAGCAGCTTAGGCAGGCTAGCGGGAAACACCGGGGAGCTGTCTTTT.

The genes are TRBV11-2 and TRBJ2-1; TRBD1 matches at 11 bases. The CDR3 extends over 17 amino acids. The germline gives CDR1 SGHAT, CDR2 FQNNGV. CDR3: CTNTRHGGGQGGNEQFF. The CDR3 bases are TGTACCAACACCCGACACGGGGGGGGACAGGGGGGGAATGAGCAGTTCTTC.

Concerning this clonotype: The junction and the germline gene differ at one end; a read error may be behind it. The genes are TRBV11-3 and TRBJ2-1; D gene unclear. The CDR3 is made up of 17 amino acids. The germline CDR1 and CDR2 sequences are SGHNT and YENEEA. This CDR3 reads CASSLDPRSSAYNEQPF. The CDR3 DNA follows: TGTGCCAGCAGTTTAGATCCAAGGTCCTCTGCCTACAATGAGCAGCCCTTC.

This clonotype has more than one count but fewer than ten. This may be a read error: a much more frequent sequence differs by one nucleotide. This sequence joins TRBV29-1 and TRBJ2-3, with a weak D call TRBD2 (6 bases). Germline V gene lookup returns CDR1 SQVTM and CDR2 ANQGSEA. The ends were cut back, 6 bases at V and 2 bases at J, with 15 bases in the middle. The CDR3 totals 14 residues. DNA for the CDR3: TGCAGCGTCGTGAGCAGGAGGGCCACAGATACGCAGTATTTT. Its translation: CSVVSRRATDTQYF.

Points on this clonotype: The germline gene is not matched at one end of the junction; a read error may be the cause. The rearrangement links TRBV11-2 to TRBJ1-2; a possible D gene is TRBD1 (5 bases). Looked up from germline, CDR1 is SGHAT and CDR2 is FQNNGV. The CDR3 contains 15 residues. The CDR3, as DNA: TGTGCCAGCAGCTCAGGCACAGGACTCAATTATGGCTACAGCTTC. Protein sequence: CASSSGTGLNYGYSF.

This clonotype has a handful of counts. The chain is built from TRBV5-1 and TRBJ2-6; no firm D call. In germline, CDR1 is SGHRS, CDR2 YFSETQ. The CDR3 is made up of 16 amino acids. Trimming pared 0 bases from V and 1 base from J, leaving 8 bases between. This chain's CDR3 is CASSLVGNSGANVLTF. CDR3 sequence (DNA): TGCGCCAGCAGCTTGGTGGGCAATTCTGGGGCCAACGTCCTGACTTTC.

A remark on this clonotype: The germline gene is not matched at one end of the junction; a read error may be the cause. This chain connects TRBV7-9 to TRBJ2-1; D gene unclear. This CDR3 spans 17 amino acids. Germline CDR1 SEHNR, CDR2 FQNEAQ (reference sequence). CDR3 sequence (DNA): TGTGCCAGCAGCTTAGTTAGTACTTTTAGGGCCTACAATGAGCACTTCTTC. Translating gives CASSLVSTFRAYNEHFF.

A remark on this clonotype: This may stem from a read error, because a much larger clone lies one nucleotide away. Without the conserved terminal phenylalanine or tryptophan, this CDR3 likely stems from a read error. The chain carries TRBV9 and TRBJ1-6; D is unclear. The CDR3 runs to 14 residues. V shed 3 bases and J shed 7 bases, with 11 bases lying between them. The germline V gene encodes CDR1 SGDLS and CDR2 YYNGEE. The CDR3 coding sequence is TGTGCCAGCAGCGCTGGCGAAGGGAATTCACCCCTCCACCTT. This codes for CASSAGEGNSPLHL.

Worth noting for this clonotype: Possible read error: a much larger clone is one base away. The CDR3: CASSLYRAVTGELFF. In nucleotides, the CDR3 is TGTGCCAGCAGCCTTTATCGGGCTGTCACCGGGGAGCTGTTTTTT. The rearrangement uses TRBV11-2 and TRBJ2-2, with D uncertain. Germline V gene data show CDR1 as SGHAT and CDR2 as FQNNGV. Deletions cut 5 bases from V and 4 bases from J, with 14 bases between. CDR3 length: 15 amino acids.

This clonotype was picked up many times. This chain's CDR3 is CASSPQGGENTGELFF. CDR3 coding DNA: TGTGCCAGCAGCCCCCAGGGGGGGGAGAACACCGGGGAGCTGTTTTTT. This chain joins TRBV7-3 and TRBJ2-2; D is possibly TRBD1 or TRBD2 (7 bases each). The CDR3 consists of 16 residues. CDR1 and CDR2 from the germline V gene are SGHTA and FQGTGA. V lost 5 bases to trimming and J lost 1 base, with 14 bases between them.

In regard to this clonotype: At one end the junction does not follow the germline gene, possibly because of a read error. The chain carries TRBV11-2 and TRBJ2-3; TRBD1 aligns across 9 bases. The CDR3 runs to 16 residues. Germline-derived CDR1 and CDR2 are SGHAT and FQNNGV. CDR3 region: CASISTRLQGADTQYF. CDR3 in DNA: TGTGCCAGCATCTCAACCAGGTTACAGGGGGCAGATACACAGTATTTT.

This clonotype was recorded at least ten times. The chain employs TRBV6-1 and TRBJ1-4; 12 positions match TRBD1. Germline V gene sequence: CDR1 MNHNS, CDR2 SASEGT. There are 16 residues in the CDR3. V lost 5 bases and J lost 11; bases outside the gene matches: 12. CDR3 coding DNA: TGTGCCAGCAGTAGGGACAGGGGGCGCGATACGGAGAAACTGTTTTTT. Translation gives CASSRDRGRDTEKLFF.

Details on this clonotype: It may be a read error: a sequence one base away is much more abundant. The chain uses TRBV7-9 and TRBJ1-2; no reliable D call. The CDR3 totals 13 residues. Germline values: CDR1 SEHNR, CDR2 FQNEAQ (reference sequence). CDR3 amino acids: CVSSLDQHYGYTF. The CDR3 nucleotides read TGTGTCAGCAGCTTAGACCAGCACTATGGCTACACCTTC.

This clonotype was observed a handful of times. This may be a read error, as it is one base from a much larger clone. The J gene is TRBJ2-5, the V gene TRBV6-5, with unresolved D. Per germline, CDR1 MNHEY and CDR2 SVGAGI. The CDR3 contains 12 residues. CDR3 in DNA: TGTGCCAGCAGTTCCTATGGAGAGACCCAGCACTTC. Amino acid sequence: CASSSYGETQHF.

With respect to this clonotype: The CDR3 does not close with the conserved phenylalanine or tryptophan, likely indicating a read error. The chain has TRBV11-3 and TRBJ2-3; 7 positions match TRBD2. Germline values: CDR1 SGHNT, CDR2 YENEEA. The CDR3 length is 14 residues. V was clipped by 6 bases and J by 3 bases; unmatched bases: 6. This chain's CDR3 is CASSFRTSTDTQYL. CDR3 in DNA: TGTGCCAGCAGTTTCAGGACTAGTACAGATACGCAGTATCTT.

A word on this clonotype: A much larger clone differs from this one at a single base, so this may be a read error. The chain carries TRBV5-6 and TRBJ2-2, with D unresolved. The CDR3 runs to 16 residues. The germline V gene encodes CDR1 SGHDT and CDR2 YYEEEE. CDR3 residues: CVSSLGSASPTGELFF. The CDR3 DNA reads TGTGTCAGCAGCTTGGGGTCGGCTAGTCCCACCGGGGAGCTGTTTTTT.

Points on this clonotype: A much bigger clone sits one base away, suggesting this may be a read error. This chain connects TRBV28 to TRBJ2-7, with TRBD1 as a possible D gene (5 bases). The length of the CDR3 is 14 residues. Germline CDR1 and CDR2: MDHEN and SYDVKM. Deletions cut 5 bases from V and 3 bases from J, with 14 bases between. The CDR3 DNA reads TGTGCCAGCAGTCCGACAGTGGAGATCTACGAGCAGTACTTC. Residues: CASSPTVEIYEQYF. Looking up the rest from reference TRBV28 and TRBJ2-7 gives the full variable domain: DVKVTQSSRYLVKRTGEKVFLECVQDMDHENMFWYRQDPGLGLRLIYFSYDVKMKEKGDIPEGYSVSREKKERFSLILESASTNQTSMYLCASSPTVEIYEQYFGPGTRLTVT.

For this clonotype: A much larger clonotype is one base distant, so this may be a read error. This is likely a read error, given that the CDR3 carries no conserved phenylalanine or tryptophan at its end. The V and J genes are TRBV14 and TRBJ2-2; TRBD1 aligns across 8 bases. CDR3 length equals 17 residues. Unmatched junction bases numbered 10, after V lost 4 bases and J lost 3 bases. Germline CDR1 reads SGHDN; CDR2 reads FVKESK. The CDR3 spells CASSRGQGARYTGELFL. DNA for the CDR3: TGTGCCAGCAGCCGGGGGCAGGGGGCAAGGTACACCGGGGAGCTGTTTCTT.

The chain couples TRBV11-2 to TRBJ2-2; no clear D. Germline V gives CDR1 SGHAT, CDR2 FQNNGV. The CDR3 length is 13 residues. V shed 0 bases and J shed 13 bases, with 12 bases lying between them. CDR3 nucleotide sequence: TGTGCCAGCAGCTTAGATATGACTTGGGGGCTGTTTTTT. Encoded protein: CASSLDMTWGLFF.

The count of this clonotype is one. The V gene is TRBV11-2, the J gene TRBJ1-1; 8 bases match TRBD1. The CDR3 is 14 amino acids. CDR1 and CDR2 from the germline V gene are SGHAT and FQNNGV. V lost 9 bases and J lost 5; bases outside the gene matches: 11. For the CDR3, the DNA is TGTGCCAGTAACTTAACCAGGGGGCGAACTGAAGCTTTCTTT. Translated, it gives CASNLTRGRTEAFF.

In regard to this clonotype: Sequence at one end of the junction differs from germline and may be a read error. The chain combines TRBV28 with TRBJ2-7; a possible D gene is TRBD2 (6 bases). The CDR3 sequence is 12 residues long. Germline loops: CDR1 MDHEN, CDR2 SYDVKM. CDR3 loop: CASCLGTYEQYF. CDR3 coding DNA: TGTGCCAGCTGTTTAGGGACTTACGAGCAGTACTTC.

The chain couples TRBV7-9 to TRBJ2-7; TRBD1 agrees at 8 bases. The CDR3 spans 14 residues. The junction had 7 bases not matched to a gene; V was cut back by 4 bases and J by 5 bases. Germline values: CDR1 SEHNR, CDR2 FQNEAQ (reference sequence). The CDR3 DNA sequence: TGTGCCAGCAGCTCAGCGCTGGACAGGGACGAGCAGTACTTC. Its protein product is CASSSALDRDEQYF.

Comment on this clonotype: One end of the junction does not line up with germline, which may come from a read error. V usage is TRBV6-5 and J usage is TRBJ2-1; TRBD2 matches at 7 bases. Germline lookup yields CDR1 MNHEY and CDR2 SVGAGI. The CDR3 length is 14 residues. The CDR3 loop is CASSKSSGYNGQFF. The DNA of the CDR3 is TGTGCTAGCAGTAAATCTAGCGGATACAATGGGCAGTTCTTC.